The 9 T cell receptor beta chains presented below share a single source sample, sequenced in a study of graft-versus-host responses after intestinal transplantation. These receptors have no known antigen. Sequenced by immunoSEQ multiplex PCR; TCRdb stores in-frame clones only, minus some. The data hold almost 85,000 clones, with roughly nine tenths observed a single time. Sequenced here: unstimulated CD4+ T cells sorted from spleen or lymph node cells, sampled before intestinal transplant. The receptors were gathered from a human donor who received an intestinal transplant.

This chain links TRBV18 with TRBJ1-4; weak D call: TRBD1 (6 bases). Germline V gene sequence: CDR1 KGHSH, CDR2 LQKENI. The CDR3 extends over 13 amino acids. Trimming left V 2 bases short and J 8 bases short, with 9 bases between. The CDR3 DNA is TGTGCCAGCTCACCAGGTCAGGGGGAAAAACTGTTTTTT. It translates to CASSPGQGEKLFF.

The chain couples TRBV19 to TRBJ2-2; D uncertain. The CDR3 contains 16 residues. V was pared by 1 base and J by 6 bases, with 15 bases between. Germline CDR1 LNHDA, CDR2 SQIVND (reference sequence). In DNA, the CDR3 is TGTGCCAGTAGTATAGCTTCCGCGGTAGGCTCCGGGGAGCTGTTTTTT. This sequence encodes CASSIASAVGSGELFF. The full variable domain, its missing parts supplied by reference TRBV19 and TRBJ2-2, is DGGITQSPKYLFRKEGQNVTLSCEQNLNHDAMYWYRQDPGQGLRLIYYSQIVNDFQKGDIAEGYSVSREKKESFPLTVTSAQKNPTAFYLCASSIASAVGSGELFFGEGSRLTVL.

The CDR3 DNA reads as TGTGCCAGCAGCCTATGGGGAGAACGCTATGGCTACACCTTC. It specifies CASSLWGERYGYTF. The chain employs TRBV7-2 and TRBJ1-2; no clear D gene. Germline V gives CDR1 SGHTA, CDR2 FQGNSA. V gave up 5 bases and J gave up 4 bases, with 14 bases separating them. This CDR3 contains 14 residues. Variable domain in full (rest from reference TRBV7-2 and TRBJ1-2): GAGVSQSPSNKVTEKGKDVELRCDPISGHTALYWYRQSLGQGLEFLIYFQGNSAPDKSGLPSDRFSAERTGGSVSTLTIQRTQQEDSAVYLCASSLWGERYGYTFGSGTRLTVV.

The V gene is TRBV27, the J gene TRBJ1-5; a weak D match, TRBD1 (6 bases). Deletions cut 3 bases from V and 5 bases from J, with 8 bases between. Germline V CDR1 and CDR2: MNHEY, SMNVEV (reference sequence). The CDR3 is 13 residues long. This chain's CDR3 is CASSLDRYQPQHF. The CDR3 coding sequence is TGTGCCAGCAGTTTGGACAGATATCAGCCCCAGCATTTT.

The chain has TRBV6-1 and TRBJ1-5; TRBD1 matches at 7 bases. Germline V gene data show CDR1 as MNHNS and CDR2 as SASEGT. Losses at the gene ends were 7 bases for V and 3 bases for J; bases not matched to a gene: 9. The CDR3 runs 15 residues. In nucleotides, the CDR3 is TGTGCCAGCATCAAGGGACAGCTGATCAATCAGCCCCAGCATTTT. This encodes CASIKGQLINQPQHF.

This clone was detected only once. The chain couples TRBV7-6 to TRBJ1-5; unclear D gene. V shed 4 bases and J shed 1 base, with 5 bases lying between them. Germline values: CDR1 SGHVS, CDR2 FNYEAQ. CDR3 size: 13 residues. Here the CDR3 reads CASSSGSNQPQHF. CDR3 bases: TGTGCCAGCAGCTCAGGAAGCAATCAGCCCCAGCATTTT.

This clone appeared a few times. The CDR3 is CASSHQTGDTEAFF. The DNA of the CDR3 is TGCGCCAGCAGCCACCAGACAGGGGACACTGAAGCTTTCTTT. This rearrangement joins TRBV4-3 to TRBJ1-1, with 8 bases matching TRBD1. This CDR3 has 14 residues. Trimming cost V 3 bases and J 3 bases; bases outside gene matches: 3. Germline CDR1 and CDR2: LGHNA and YSLEER.

The chain links TRBV27 to TRBJ1-2, with 8 bases that match TRBD1. This CDR3 region has 17 residues. The germline V gene has CDR1 MNHEY and CDR2 SMNVEV (reference sequence). V lost 2 bases and J lost 0; bases outside the gene matches: 8. In nucleotides, the CDR3 is TGTGCCAGCAGTTTAGTCGGGCTACAGGGGGCTAACTATGGCTACACCTTC. Protein product: CASSLVGLQGANYGYTF.

V is TRBV5-1 and J is TRBJ2-1; 8 nucleotides agree with TRBD2. The CDR3 is made up of 16 amino acids. From germline, CDR1 is SGHRS and CDR2 YFSETQ. With 0 bases clipped from V and 3 bases from J, the junction kept 5 bases outside the gene matches. The CDR3 loop is CASSLAGAGVYNEQFF. The CDR3 nucleotides are TGCGCCAGCAGCTTGGCCGGAGCGGGGGTCTACAATGAGCAGTTCTTC.